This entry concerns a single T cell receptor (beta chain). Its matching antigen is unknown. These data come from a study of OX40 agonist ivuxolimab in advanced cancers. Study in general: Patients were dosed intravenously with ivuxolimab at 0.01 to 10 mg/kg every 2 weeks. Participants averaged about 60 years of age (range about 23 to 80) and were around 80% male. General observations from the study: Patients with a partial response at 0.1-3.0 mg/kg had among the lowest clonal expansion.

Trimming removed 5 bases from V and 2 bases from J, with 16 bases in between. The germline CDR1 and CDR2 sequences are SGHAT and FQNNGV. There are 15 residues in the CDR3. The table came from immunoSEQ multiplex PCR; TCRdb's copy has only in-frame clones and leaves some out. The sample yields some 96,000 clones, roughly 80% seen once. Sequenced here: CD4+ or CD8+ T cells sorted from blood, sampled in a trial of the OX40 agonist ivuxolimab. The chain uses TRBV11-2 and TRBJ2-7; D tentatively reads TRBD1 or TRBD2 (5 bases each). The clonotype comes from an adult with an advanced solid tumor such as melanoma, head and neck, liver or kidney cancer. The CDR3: CASSPGALEPYEQYF. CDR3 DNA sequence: TGTGCCAGCAGCCCCGGGGCGCTGGAACCCTACGAGCAGTACTTC.